Reported below is one T cell receptor (beta chain). Its antigen is unidentified. This specimen belongs to a study of radiotherapy plus CTLA-4 blockade in lung cancer. Germline CDR1 and CDR2: MNHNS and SASEGT. The germline V and J ends were trimmed by 7 bases and 3 bases, with 13 bases remaining between them. The CDR3 consists of 14 residues. Overall study findings and caveats: Early clone dynamics of blood T cells, plus interferon-beta, reportedly predicted response best.

Clones were sequenced by immunoSEQ multiplex PCR, and TCRdb holds only the in-frame ones, with some missing. This sample yields 80,000 to 100,000 clones, of which just over 85% are seen a single time; about 5.3% belongs to the top ten. The genes are TRBV6-1 and TRBJ1-5; D is perhaps TRBD1 (6 bases). The sequence was collected from a human donor with non-small cell lung cancer that progressed on radiotherapy plus ipilimumab. The sample in question was peripheral blood, obtained from a patient treated with radiotherapy plus ipilimumab. The CDR3 DNA reads TGTGCCAGCAAACAGGGCTCAAACAATCAGCCCCAGCATTTT. As protein: CASKQGSNNQPQHF.